Shown below are 18 T cell receptor beta chains from a single sample sequenced in a study of T cells in Graves' hyperthyroidism and ophthalmopathy. RNA transcripts were the template for amplifying TCR beta CDR3 regions. The HTBI primer set served for first-round RT-PCR of the TCR CDR3. A single record per CDR3 protein comes from TCRdb applying MiXCR to the multiplex PCR reads. The sample holds some 270,000 distinct CDR3 sequences, about an eighth seen once. What was sequenced was blood. All receptors come from a woman aged 30 to 39 with Graves' hyperthyroidism that later progressed to Graves' ophthalmopathy.

Many counts were recorded for this clonotype. The rearrangement uses TRBV9 and TRBJ1-1; D may be TRBD1 (5 bases). Looked up from germline, CDR1 is SGDLS and CDR2 is YYNGEE. The CDR3 runs 15 residues. The V end lost 3 bases, the J end lost 1 base, and 13 bases lay between the germline ends. CDR3 sequence (DNA): TGTGCCAGCAGCGGCCTCACCGGGGGGAACACTGAAGCTTTCTTT. Translated, it gives CASSGLTGGNTEAFF.

This clonotype was detected a few times. The V gene is TRBV7-9, the J gene TRBJ2-6; D gene unclear. Trimming shortened V by 6 bases and J by 3 bases, and 3 bases separated the two germline ends. The CDR3 sequence is 12 residues long. CDR1 is SEHNR, CDR2 FQNEAQ, per germline (reference sequence). CDR3 sequence reads: CASRGGANVLTF. Here the CDR3 DNA reads TGTGCCAGCAGGGGTGGGGCCAACGTCCTGACTTTC.

Many counts were recorded for this clonotype. V is TRBV6-1 and J is TRBJ2-5; D may correspond to TRBD1 or TRBD2 (5 bases each). V was cut by 7 bases and J by 1 base, with 16 bases left in between. The length of the CDR3 is 15 residues. CDR1 is MNHNS, CDR2 SASEGT, per germline. CDR3 amino acids: CASKRGPAPQETQYF. The DNA for the CDR3 is TGTGCCAGCAAGAGGGGCCCAGCTCCCCAAGAGACCCAGTACTTC.

This clonotype was detected many times. The chain joins TRBV12-3 or TRBV12-4 to TRBJ1-6; a weak D match, TRBD1 (6 bases). Deletions cut 2 bases from V and 7 bases from J, with 15 bases between. The CDR3 length is 16 residues. The CDR3 DNA follows: TGTGCCAGCAGTTTAAAAGGGGGGAACAAGAATTCACCCCTCCACTTT. Translating gives CASSLKGGNKNSPLHF.

This clonotype was recorded many times. J is TRBJ1-6 and V is TRBV3-1; D is uncertain. V gave up 1 base and J gave up 7 bases, with 8 bases separating them. Germline assignment: CDR1 LGHDT and CDR2 YNNKEL (reference sequence). The CDR3 spans 14 residues. The CDR3 reads CASSQATVNSPLHF. The CDR3 nucleotides read TGTGCCAGCAGCCAAGCAACAGTGAATTCACCCCTCCACTTT.

There are many counts of this clonotype. The chain joins TRBV7-9 to TRBJ2-2; unclear D gene. The CDR3 totals 13 residues. V was cut by 5 bases and J by 7 bases, with 11 bases left in between. Per germline, CDR1 SEHNR and CDR2 FQNEAQ (reference sequence). The CDR3 reads CASSAPESGELFF. The CDR3 DNA follows: TGTGCCAGCAGCGCTCCGGAAAGCGGGGAGCTGTTTTTT.

This clonotype came up a few times. The chain joins TRBV29-1 to TRBJ1-2; D remains unclear. This CDR3 has 13 amino acids. From germline, CDR1 is SQVTM and CDR2 ANQGSEA. Trimming took 2 bases from V and 5 from J, leaving 12 bases between them. CDR3 amino acids: CSVEQVLEYGYTF. The CDR3 DNA follows: TGCAGCGTTGAACAAGTCCTGGAGTATGGCTACACCTTC.

V usage is TRBV9 and J usage is TRBJ1-3, with D possibly TRBD1 on 5 matching bases. Germline V gives CDR1 SGDLS, CDR2 YYNGEE. The CDR3 runs to 15 residues. V gave up 0 bases and J gave up 0 bases, with 7 bases separating them. CDR3 DNA: TGTGCCAGCAGCGTAGGACAGAGCTCTGGAAACACCATATATTTT. It translates to CASSVGQSSGNTIYF.

In this sample, this clonotype turned up many times. The chain links TRBV4-3 to TRBJ2-1; D remains ambiguous. V was pared by 0 bases and J by 2 bases, with 8 bases between. Germline-derived CDR1 and CDR2 are LGHNA and YSLEER. The CDR3 length is 15 residues. CDR3 bases: TGCGCCAGCAGCCAAGATGTCTCGACCTACAATGAGCAGTTCTTC. Its translation: CASSQDVSTYNEQFF.

This clonotype was observed at least ten times. J is TRBJ2-3 and V is TRBV7-9, with TRBD2 matching 8 bases. Germline V gene data show CDR1 as SEHNR and CDR2 as FQNEAQ (reference sequence). The CDR3 is 16 residues long. The J segment lost 0 bases and the V segment lost 4 bases, leaving 6 bases of the junction unmatched. The CDR3 nucleotides read TGTGCCAGCAGCTCTTGGGGACTAGGAAGCACAGATACGCAGTATTTT. Translating gives CASSSWGLGSTDTQYF.

The chain carries TRBV4-3 and TRBJ1-6; D uncertain. The ends were cut back, 0 bases at V and 10 bases at J, with 10 bases in the middle. The CDR3 covers 14 residues. Per germline, CDR1 LGHNA and CDR2 YSLEER. The CDR3 here is CASSQDSLASPLHF. CDR3 in DNA: TGCGCCAGCAGCCAAGACAGTCTAGCCTCACCCCTCCACTTT.

The table lists this clonotype with many counts. This chain connects TRBV7-8 to TRBJ2-5; D unresolved. Germline lookup yields CDR1 SGHVS and CDR2 FQNEAQ. The CDR3 has 13 residues. Trimming cost V 4 bases and J 5 bases, with 11 bases left between them. CDR3 region: CASSSGLAETQYF. The CDR3 DNA follows: TGTGCCAGCAGCTCGGGTCTCGCCGAGACCCAGTACTTC.

This clonotype was seen repeatedly, ten times or more. The V and J genes are TRBV7-2 and TRBJ1-6; D is unresolved. Between the trimmed V and J ends, which lost 1 base and 13 bases, there was a span of 8 bases. In germline, CDR1 is SGHTA, CDR2 FQGNSA. CDR3 length: 12 amino acids. The CDR3 sequence: CASSLERFPLHF. The CDR3 nucleotides read TGTGCCAGCAGCTTAGAGCGGTTTCCCCTCCACTTT.

This clonotype was picked up many times. The CDR3 DNA sequence: TGCAGTGCCTCGGGACAGAGCACAGATACGCAGTATTTT. Its protein is CSASGQSTDTQYF. The V and J genes are TRBV20-1 and TRBJ2-3; TRBD1 matches 7 bases. CDR1 DFQATT and CDR2 SNEGSKA come from the germline V gene (reference sequence). This CDR3 has 13 amino acids. The junction had 3 bases not matched to a gene; V was cut back by 6 bases and J by 0 bases.

This clonotype came up many times. The chain employs TRBV7-9 and TRBJ2-5, with 13 bases aligning to TRBD2. The CDR3 extends over 17 amino acids. Germline V CDR1 and CDR2: SEHNR, FQNEAQ (reference sequence). The trim removed 3 bases at V and 4 bases at J, leaving 8 bases unmatched. The CDR3 DNA reads as TGTGCCAGCAGCTTGGGTAGGACTAGCGGGAGCGGAGAGACCCAGTACTTC. Protein product: CASSLGRTSGSGETQYF.

On this clonotype: This may arise from a read error, as a much more abundant clone is one base away. This chain links TRBV19 with TRBJ1-1; the D is unclear. The germline V and J ends were trimmed by 7 bases and 9 bases, with 15 bases remaining between them. CDR1 is LNHDA, CDR2 SQIVND, per germline (reference sequence). There are 12 residues in the CDR3. This CDR3 reads CASTYRFGQAFF. CDR3 in DNA: TGTGCCAGTACATACCGGTTCGGACAAGCTTTCTTT.

At least ten counts were recorded for this clonotype. The rearrangement uses TRBV11-2 and TRBJ2-3; D might be TRBD1 (6 bases). CDR1 is SGHAT and CDR2 is FQNNGV in the germline V gene. The CDR3 totals 15 residues. V dropped 1 base and J dropped 3 bases, with 11 bases sitting between them. The CDR3 sequence is CASSLGGTRTDTQYF. The CDR3 nucleotides are TGTGCCAGCAGCTTAGGTGGGACACGAACAGATACGCAGTATTTT.

A note on this clonotype: An end of the junction does not agree with germline; a read error may underlie this. CDR3 coding DNA: TGTGCCAGCAGATTAGGAAGCACAGATACGCAGTATTTT. Encoded protein: CASRLGSTDTQYF. The chain uses TRBV7-9 and TRBJ2-3, with D uncertain. Germline CDR1 SEHNR, CDR2 FQNEAQ (reference sequence). CDR3 length equals 13 residues.